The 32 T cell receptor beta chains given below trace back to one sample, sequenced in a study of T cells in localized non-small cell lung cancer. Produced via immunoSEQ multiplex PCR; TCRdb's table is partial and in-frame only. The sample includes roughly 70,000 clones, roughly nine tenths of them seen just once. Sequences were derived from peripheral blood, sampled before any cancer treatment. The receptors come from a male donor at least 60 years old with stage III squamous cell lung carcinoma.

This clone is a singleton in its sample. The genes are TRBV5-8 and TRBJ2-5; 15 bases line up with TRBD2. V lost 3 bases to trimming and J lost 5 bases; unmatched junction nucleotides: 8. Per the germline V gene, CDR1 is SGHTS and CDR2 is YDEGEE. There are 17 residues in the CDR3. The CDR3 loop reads CASSSGLAGGPEETQYF. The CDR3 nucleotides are TGTGCCAGCAGCTCCGGACTAGCGGGGGGGCCTGAGGAGACCCAGTACTTC.

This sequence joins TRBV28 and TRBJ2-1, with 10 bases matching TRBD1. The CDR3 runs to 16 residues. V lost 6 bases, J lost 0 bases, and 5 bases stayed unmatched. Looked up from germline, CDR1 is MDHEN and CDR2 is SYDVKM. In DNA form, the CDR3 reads TGTGCCAGCAGCCCGGACAGGGGGAGCTCCTACAATGAGCAGTTCTTC. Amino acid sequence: CASSPDRGSSYNEQFF.

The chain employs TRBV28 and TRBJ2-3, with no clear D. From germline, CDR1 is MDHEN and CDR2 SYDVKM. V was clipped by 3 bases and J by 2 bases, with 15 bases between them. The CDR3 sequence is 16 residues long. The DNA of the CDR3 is TGTGCCAGCAGTTTTTTCGGGTCCGGATTCACAGATACGCAGTATTTT. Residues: CASSFFGSGFTDTQYF. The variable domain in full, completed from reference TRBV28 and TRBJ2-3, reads DVKVTQSSRYLVKRTGEKVFLECVQDMDHENMFWYRQDPGLGLRLIYFSYDVKMKEKGDIPEGYSVSREKKERFSLILESASTNQTSMYLCASSFFGSGFTDTQYFGPGTRLTVL.

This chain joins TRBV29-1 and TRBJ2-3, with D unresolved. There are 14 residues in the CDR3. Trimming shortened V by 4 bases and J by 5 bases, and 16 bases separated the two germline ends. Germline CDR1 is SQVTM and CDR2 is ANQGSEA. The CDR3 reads CSVVSGGQGDTQYF. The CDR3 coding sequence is TGCAGCGTTGTGTCAGGTGGGCAAGGAGATACGCAGTATTTT.

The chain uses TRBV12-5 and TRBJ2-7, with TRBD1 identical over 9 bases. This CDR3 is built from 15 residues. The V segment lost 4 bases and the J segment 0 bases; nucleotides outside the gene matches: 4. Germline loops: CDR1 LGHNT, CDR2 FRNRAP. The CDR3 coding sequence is TGTGCTAGTGGTTCCCGGGACAGGGTCTCCTACGAGCAGTACGTC. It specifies CASGSRDRVSYEQYV.

CDR3 in DNA: TGTGCCAGCAGCTCGACAGGGGGGAGCTACGAGCAGTACGTC. Encoded protein: CASSSTGGSYEQYV. J is TRBJ2-7 and V is TRBV5-4, with 9 bases that match TRBD1. Germline CDR1 and CDR2: SGHNT and YYREEE (reference sequence). The CDR3 is made up of 14 amino acids. With V trimmed by 3 bases and J by 3 bases, 4 bases remained unmatched.

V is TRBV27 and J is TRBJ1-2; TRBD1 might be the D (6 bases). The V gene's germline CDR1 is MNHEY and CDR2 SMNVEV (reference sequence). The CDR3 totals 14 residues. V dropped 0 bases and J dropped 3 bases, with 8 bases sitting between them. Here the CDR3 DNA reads TGTGCCAGCAGTTTATCGGCAGGGGACTATGGCTACACCTTC. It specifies CASSLSAGDYGYTF.

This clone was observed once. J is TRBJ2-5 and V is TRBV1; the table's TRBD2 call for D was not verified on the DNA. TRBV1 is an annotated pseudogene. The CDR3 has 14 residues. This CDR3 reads CTSSLILAGETQYF. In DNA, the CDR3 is TGCACCAGCAGCCTTATCCTAGCGGGAGAGACCCAGTACTTC.

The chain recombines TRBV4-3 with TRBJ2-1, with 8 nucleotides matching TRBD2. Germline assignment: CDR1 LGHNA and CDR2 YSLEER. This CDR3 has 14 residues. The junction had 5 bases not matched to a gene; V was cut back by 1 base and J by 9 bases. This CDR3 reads CASSQGTSTAEQFF. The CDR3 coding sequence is TGCGCCAGCAGCCAAGGGACTAGCACAGCTGAGCAGTTCTTC.

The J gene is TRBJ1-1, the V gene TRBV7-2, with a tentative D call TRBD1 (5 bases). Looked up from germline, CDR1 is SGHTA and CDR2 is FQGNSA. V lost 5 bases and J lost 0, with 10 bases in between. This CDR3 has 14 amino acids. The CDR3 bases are TGTGCCAGCAGCAGACAGATTATGAACACTGAAGCTTTCTTT. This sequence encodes CASSRQIMNTEAFF. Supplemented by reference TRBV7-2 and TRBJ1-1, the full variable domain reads GAGVSQSPSNKVTEKGKDVELRCDPISGHTALYWYRQSLGQGLEFLIYFQGNSAPDKSGLPSDRFSAERTGGSVSTLTIQRTQQEDSAVYLCASSRQIMNTEAFFGQGTRLTVV.

The CDR3 loop is CSVSISTDTQYF. CDR3 coding DNA: TGCAGCGTGTCGATCTCGACAGATACGCAGTATTTT. The V gene is TRBV29-1, the J gene TRBJ2-3; D gene ambiguous. The length of the CDR3 is 12 residues. CDR1 is SQVTM, CDR2 ANQGSEA, per germline. V lost 6 bases and J 3 bases, leaving 10 bases between the germline ends.

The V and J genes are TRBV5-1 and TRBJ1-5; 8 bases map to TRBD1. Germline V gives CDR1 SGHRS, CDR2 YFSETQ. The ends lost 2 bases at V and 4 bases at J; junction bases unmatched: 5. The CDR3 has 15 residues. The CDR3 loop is CASSLTGGTNQPQHF. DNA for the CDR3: TGCGCCAGCAGCTTAACAGGGGGGACAAATCAGCCCCAGCATTTT. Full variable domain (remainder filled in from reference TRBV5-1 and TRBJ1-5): KAGVTQTPRYLIKTRGQQVTLSCSPISGHRSVSWYQQTPGQGLQFLFEYFSETQRNKGNFPGRFSGRQFSNSRSEMNVSTLELGDSALYLCASSLTGGTNQPQHFGDGTRLSIL.

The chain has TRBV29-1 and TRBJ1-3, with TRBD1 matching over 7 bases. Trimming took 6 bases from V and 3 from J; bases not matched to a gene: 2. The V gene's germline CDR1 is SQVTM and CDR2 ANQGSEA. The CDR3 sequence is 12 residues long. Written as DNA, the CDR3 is TGCAGCGTCAGGGGGAATGGAAACACCATATATTTT. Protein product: CSVRGNGNTIYF.

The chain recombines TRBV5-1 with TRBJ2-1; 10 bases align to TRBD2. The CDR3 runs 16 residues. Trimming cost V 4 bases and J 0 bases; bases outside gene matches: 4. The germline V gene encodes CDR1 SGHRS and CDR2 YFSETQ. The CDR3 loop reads CASSTPSGGSYNEQFF. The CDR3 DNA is TGCGCCAGCAGCACTCCTAGCGGGGGCTCCTACAATGAGCAGTTCTTC.

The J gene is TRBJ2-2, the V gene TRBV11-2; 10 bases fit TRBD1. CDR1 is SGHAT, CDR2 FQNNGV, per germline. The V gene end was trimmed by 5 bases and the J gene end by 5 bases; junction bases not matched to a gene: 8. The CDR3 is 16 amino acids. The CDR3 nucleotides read TGTGCCAGCAGCGCCCCGACAGGGGGCAGGACCGGGGAGCTGTTTTTT. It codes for CASSAPTGGRTGELFF.

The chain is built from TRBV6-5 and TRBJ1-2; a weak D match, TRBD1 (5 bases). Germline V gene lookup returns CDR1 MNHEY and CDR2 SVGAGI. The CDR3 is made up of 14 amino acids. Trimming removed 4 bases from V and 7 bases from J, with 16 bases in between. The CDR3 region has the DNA TGTGCCAGCAGTTCTGGGCAGGGTACGGCTGGCTACACCTTC. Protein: CASSSGQGTAGYTF.

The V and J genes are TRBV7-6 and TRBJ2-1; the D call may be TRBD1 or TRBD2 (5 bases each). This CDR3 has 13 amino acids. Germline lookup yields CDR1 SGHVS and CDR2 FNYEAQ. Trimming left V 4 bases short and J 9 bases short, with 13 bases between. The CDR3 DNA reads TGTGCCAGCAGCTCTATCCGGGGCAGTGAGCAGTTCTTC. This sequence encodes CASSSIRGSEQFF.

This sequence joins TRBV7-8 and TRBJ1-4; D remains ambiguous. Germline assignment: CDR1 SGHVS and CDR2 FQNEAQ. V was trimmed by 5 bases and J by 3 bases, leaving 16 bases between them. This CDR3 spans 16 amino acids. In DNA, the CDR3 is TGTGCCAGCAGCAATCACAACCTACGTCCTAATGAAAAACTGTTTTTT. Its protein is CASSNHNLRPNEKLFF.

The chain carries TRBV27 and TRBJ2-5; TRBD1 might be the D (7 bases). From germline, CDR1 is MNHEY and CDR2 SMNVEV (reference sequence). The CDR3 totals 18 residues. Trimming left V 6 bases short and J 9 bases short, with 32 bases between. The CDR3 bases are TGTGCCAGCAGCCAGATAGGAGGGACAGCCCTGGGAAGGAGGTCCCAGTACTTC. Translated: CASSQIGGTALGRRSQYF.

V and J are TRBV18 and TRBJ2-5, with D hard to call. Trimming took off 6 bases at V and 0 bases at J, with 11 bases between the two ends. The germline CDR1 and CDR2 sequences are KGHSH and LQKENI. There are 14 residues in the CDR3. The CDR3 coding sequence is TGTGCCAGCTCGAAGGACGGTAACCAAGAGACCCAGTACTTC. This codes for CASSKDGNQETQYF.

CDR3 coding DNA: TGCGCCAGCAGCCAAGCAGAGCTAAGCAATCAGCCCCAGCATTTT. Protein sequence: CASSQAELSNQPQHF. This sequence joins TRBV4-1 and TRBJ1-5, with D uncertain. Trimming took off 1 base at V and 1 base at J, with 8 bases between the two ends. The germline gives CDR1 MGHRA, CDR2 YSYEKL. The CDR3 loop spans 15 amino acids.

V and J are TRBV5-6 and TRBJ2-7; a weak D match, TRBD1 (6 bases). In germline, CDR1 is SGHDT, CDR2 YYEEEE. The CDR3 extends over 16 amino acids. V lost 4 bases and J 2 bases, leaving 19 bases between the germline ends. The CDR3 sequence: CASSSRDTLLPYEQYV. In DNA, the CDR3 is TGTGCCAGCAGCAGCCGGGACACCCTGCTCCCCTACGAGCAGTACGTC.

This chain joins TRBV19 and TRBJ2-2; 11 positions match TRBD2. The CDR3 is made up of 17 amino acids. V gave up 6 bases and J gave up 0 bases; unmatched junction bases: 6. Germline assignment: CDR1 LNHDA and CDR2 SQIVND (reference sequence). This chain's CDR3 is CASRRTSGHSNTGELFF. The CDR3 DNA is TGTGCCAGTAGGAGGACTAGCGGGCACTCGAACACCGGGGAGCTGTTTTTT.

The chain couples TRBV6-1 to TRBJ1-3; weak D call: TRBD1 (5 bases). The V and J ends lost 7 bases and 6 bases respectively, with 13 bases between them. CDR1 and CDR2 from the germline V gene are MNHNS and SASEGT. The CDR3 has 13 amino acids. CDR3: CASTQGLENTIYF. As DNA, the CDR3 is TGTGCCAGCACCCAGGGTTTGGAAAACACCATATATTTT.

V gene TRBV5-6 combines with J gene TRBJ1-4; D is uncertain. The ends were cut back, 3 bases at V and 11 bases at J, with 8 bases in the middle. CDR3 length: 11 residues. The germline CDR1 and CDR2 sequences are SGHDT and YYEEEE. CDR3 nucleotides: TGTGCCAGCAGCTGGGGTGGCAAACTGTTTTTT. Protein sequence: CASSWGGKLFF.

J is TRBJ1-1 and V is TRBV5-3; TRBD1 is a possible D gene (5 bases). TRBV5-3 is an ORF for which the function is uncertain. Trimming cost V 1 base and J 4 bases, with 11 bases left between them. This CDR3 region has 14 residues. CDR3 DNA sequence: TGTGCCAGAAGCTTGAGGGTCGGGGGCACTGAAGCTTTCTTT. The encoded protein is CARSLRVGGTEAFF.

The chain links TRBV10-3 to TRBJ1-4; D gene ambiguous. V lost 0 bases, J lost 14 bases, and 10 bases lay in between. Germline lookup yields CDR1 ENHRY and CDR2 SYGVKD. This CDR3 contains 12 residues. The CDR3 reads CAISESEAILFF. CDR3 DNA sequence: TGTGCCATCAGTGAGTCGGAGGCCATCCTGTTTTTT.

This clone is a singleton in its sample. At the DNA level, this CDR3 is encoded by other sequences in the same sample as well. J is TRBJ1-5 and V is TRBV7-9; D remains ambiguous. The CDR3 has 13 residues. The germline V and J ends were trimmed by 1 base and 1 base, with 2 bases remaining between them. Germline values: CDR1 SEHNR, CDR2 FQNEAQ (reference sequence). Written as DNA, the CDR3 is TGTGCCAGCAGCTTAGACAGCAATCAGCCCCAGCATTTT. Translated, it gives CASSLDSNQPQHF.

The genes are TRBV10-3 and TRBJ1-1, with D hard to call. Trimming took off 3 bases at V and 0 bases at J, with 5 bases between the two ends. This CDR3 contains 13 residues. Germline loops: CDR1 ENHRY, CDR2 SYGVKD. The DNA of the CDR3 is TGTGCCATCAGTGATATTATGAACACTGAAGCTTTCTTT. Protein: CAISDIMNTEAFF.

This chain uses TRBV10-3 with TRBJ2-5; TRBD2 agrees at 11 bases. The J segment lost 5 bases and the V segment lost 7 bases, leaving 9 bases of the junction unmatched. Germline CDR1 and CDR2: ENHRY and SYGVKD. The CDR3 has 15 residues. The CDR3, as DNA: TGTGCCATCAATCGACTAGCGGGACCTAGGGAGACCCAGTACTTC. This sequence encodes CAINRLAGPRETQYF.

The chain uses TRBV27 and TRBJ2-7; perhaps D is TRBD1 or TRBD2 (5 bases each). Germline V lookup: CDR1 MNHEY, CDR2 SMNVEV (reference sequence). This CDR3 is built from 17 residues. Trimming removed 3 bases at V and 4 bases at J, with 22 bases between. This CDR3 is CASSFSPGRSVPYEQYV. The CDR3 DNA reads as TGTGCCAGCAGTTTTAGTCCGGGACGGTCCGTTCCTTACGAGCAGTACGTC.

CDR3 bases: TGTGCCAGCAGCAAGCCACGGCATAGAGAGACCCAGTACTTC. This sequence encodes CASSKPRHRETQYF. The chain combines TRBV21-1 with TRBJ2-5. TRBV21-1 constitutes a pseudogene. The CDR3 consists of 14 residues.